These T cell receptor beta chains were read from a single sample in a study of blood T cell repertoires in COVID-19. Sequencing used immunoSEQ multiplex PCR; TCRdb keeps in-frame clones, though not all of them. This table has approximately 93,000 clones, 88% appearing once. The sequencing sample was made of peripheral blood. The source of these receptors is a man between 60 and 70 years old with acute or convalescent COVID-19. CDR3s include the opening cysteine and the closing phenylalanine or tryptophan. A D gene is named only where the DNA matches it firmly. Clone size is not always given. Where it is, it says once, few, many or a class for expanded clones.

V gene	clone size	J gene	D gene	CDR3 DNA	CDR3 protein
TRBV19	NA	TRBJ1-1	TRBD1	TGTGCCAGTAGTAGGGACAGGGTGGTCACTGAAGCTTTCTTT	CASSRDRVVTEAFF
TRBV5-1	few	TRBJ1-1	NA	TGCGCCAGCAGCTTGCGTTCCGAGGGATACGCTTTCTTT	CASSLRSEGYAFF
TRBV3-1/TRBV3-2	NA	TRBJ2-3	NA	TGTGCCAGCAGCCAAACAGGCCGGGCAGATACGCAGTATTTT	CASSQTGRADTQYF
TRBV28	once	TRBJ2-1	TRBD1	TGTGCCAGCAGGGCAGGGGACAGGGGTAATGAGCAGTTCTTC	CASRAGDRGNEQFF
TRBV5-1	once	TRBJ2-2	NA	TGCGCCAGCAGCTTGAGGACACCGAACACCGGGGAGCTGTTTTTT	CASSLRTPNTGELFF
TRBV9	NA	TRBJ2-4	TRBD2	TGTGCCAGCAGCCCCCAGGCCGGACTAGCGGGAGGGGCAAACATTCAGTACTTC	CASSPQAGLAGGANIQYF
TRBV27	NA	TRBJ1-5	NA	TGTGCCAGCAGTATGCGGCCTAGTAGCGATCAGCCCCAGCATTTT	CASSMRPSSDQPQHF
TRBV3-1/TRBV3-2	NA	TRBJ2-1	TRBD2	TGTGCCAGCAGCGGGACTAGCGGGGGGCCGGGTAATGAGCAGTTCTTC	CASSGTSGGPGNEQFF
TRBV5-1	NA	TRBJ2-6	TRBD1	TGCGCCAGCAGCTTAGCCGGGACAGGCGCCTCTGGGGCCAACGTCCTGACTTTC	CASSLAGTGASGANVLTF
TRBV12-3/TRBV12-4	NA	TRBJ2-3	NA	TGTGCCAGCAAACCGGGAGCAGATACGCAGTATTTT	CASKPGADTQYF
TRBV9	many	TRBJ2-7	NA	TGTGCCAGCAGCCCCTACACCTTAGCGAGCTCCTACGAGCAGTACTTC	CASSPYTLASSYEQYF
TRBV7-8	NA	TRBJ1-2	TRBD1	TGTGCCAGCAGCCTGGGGACAGGGGGTTATGGCTACACCTTC	CASSLGTGGYGYTF
TRBV6-5	NA	TRBJ2-3	NA	TGTGCCAGCAGCCTAGCCCCTCGCACAGATACGCAGTATTTT	CASSLAPRTDTQYF
TRBV3-1/TRBV3-2	few	TRBJ1-3	NA	TGTGCCAGCAGCCAGAGGGTCGGACTGAGGGGAAACACCATATATTTT	CASSQRVGLRGNTIYF
TRBV5-1	NA	TRBJ1-6	NA	TGCGCCAGCAGCTTGAGCGGGGATCGAAATTCACCCCTCCACTTT	CASSLSGDRNSPLHF
TRBV5-1	NA	TRBJ2-2	TRBD2	TGCGCCAGCAGCTTAACCGGGGGGGCCCCCGGGGAGCTGTTTTTT	CASSLTGGAPGELFF
TRBV18	NA	TRBJ2-3	TRBD2	TGTGCCAGCTCACCTCTACCGGGACTAGCTAAGAGCACAGATACGCAGTATTTT	CASSPLPGLAKSTDTQYF
TRBV19	NA	TRBJ1-5	NA	TGTGCCAGTAGTATCTTGGGAGCTTGGCAGCCCCAGCATTTT	CASSILGAWQPQHF
TRBV6-5	NA	TRBJ1-2	NA	TGTGCCAGCAGTAGGGGTAGGCGCTACACCTTC	CASSRGRRYTF
TRBV6-4	NA	TRBJ1-2	NA	TGTGCCAGCAGTGAGACAGCTAACTATGGCTACACCTTC	CASSETANYGYTF
TRBV5-1	once	TRBJ2-5	NA	TGCGCCAGCAGCTTGATTTCCCGAGAGACCCAGTACTTC	CASSLISRETQYF
TRBV24-1	NA	TRBJ1-2	TRBD1	TGTGCCACCAGTGATCCCGGGACAGGGGGGGAATATGGCTACACCTTC	CATSDPGTGGEYGYTF
TRBV2	NA	TRBJ2-7	NA	TGTGCCAGCAGTGAAGTACGGACACCTAGAGGCTACGAGCAGTACTTC	CASSEVRTPRGYEQYF
TRBV7-9	NA	TRBJ2-1	TRBD2	TGTGCCAGCAGCTCTAGCGGATACTCCTACAATGAGCAGTTCTTC	CASSSSGYSYNEQFF
TRBV5-1	NA	TRBJ2-1	TRBD1	TGCGCCAGCAGCTCGGACAGGGTTGCGGTCAATGAGCAGTTCTTC	CASSSDRVAVNEQFF
TRBV21-1	NA	TRBJ2-7	NA	TGTGCCAGCGCTATACAAAAGCTCACCCCCCGGAGGGATCGGGAGGTTGCTGCATACGAGCAGTACTTC	CASAIQKLTPRRDREVAAYEQYF
TRBV19	NA	TRBJ2-2	NA	TGTGCCAGTAGTTTTGGGGGCAGCACCGGGGAGCTGTTTTTT	CASSFGGSTGELFF
TRBV14	NA	TRBJ1-1	TRBD1	TGTGCCAGCAGCCGGGACAGGGTGAACACTGAAGCTTTCTTT	CASSRDRVNTEAFF
TRBV20-1	NA	TRBJ2-1	TRBD2	TGCAGTGCTAGTGCCGGACTAGCGGGAATGAATGAGCAGTTCTTC	CSASAGLAGMNEQFF
TRBV21-1	NA	TRBJ1-5	NA	TGTGCCAGCAGCAAAAACAGGGGGAAGGTTAACAATCAGCCCCAGCATTTT	CASSKNRGKVNNQPQHF
TRBV5-1	NA	TRBJ2-1	TRBD2	TGCGCCAGCAGCTTGGGGTCTAGCGGCTACAATGAGCAGTTCTTC	CASSLGSSGYNEQFF
TRBV18	NA	TRBJ1-1	TRBD1	TGTGCCAGCTCAAGTCGACAGGGAGAGACTGAAGCTTTCTTT	CASSSRQGETEAFF
TRBV5-1	once	TRBJ2-6	NA	TGCGCCAGCAGCTTGAGTAGCTCTGGGGCCAACGTCCTGACTTTC	CASSLSSSGANVLTF
TRBV3-1/TRBV3-2	NA	TRBJ1-3	NA	TGTGCCAGCAGCTGGGACAACTCTGGAAACACCATATATTTT	CASSWDNSGNTIYF
TRBV6-2/TRBV6-3	NA	TRBJ2-1	TRBD2	TGTGCCAGCAGTTATTCCAGCGGGAGGGGGGGCAACAATGAGCAGTTCTTC	CASSYSSGRGGNNEQFF
TRBV7-2	NA	TRBJ2-1	NA	TGTGCCAGCGCCGCAAGGGGTTACAATGAGCAGTTCTTC	CASAARGYNEQFF
TRBV15	once	TRBJ2-7	TRBD2	TGTGCCACCAGCAGAGGGGGACTAGCCTACGAGCAGTACTTC	CATSRGGLAYEQYF
TRBV7-6	NA	TRBJ1-2	TRBD1	TGTGCCAGCAGCCCGGACAGGGATTCGTCGGGCTACACCTTC	CASSPDRDSSGYTF
TRBV2	NA	TRBJ1-6	NA	TGTGCCAGCAGTGAATTCCGGGGGAGGTCACCCCTCCACTTT	CASSEFRGRSPLHF
TRBV6-5	NA	TRBJ1-6	NA	TGTGCCAGCAGTTACGGCACAGGCCAGAATTCACCCCTCCACTTT	CASSYGTGQNSPLHF